A selection of T cell receptor beta chains follows, all from one sample in a study of monozygotic twins with inflammatory bowel disease. Reprocessing the 5' RACE reads, TCRdb reports a single entry for every CDR3 protein and omits DNA. In all, the sample yields 140,000 to 150,000 distinct CDR3 sequences. Sequencing was done on a sample of blood. The receptors come from a human donor with ulcerative colitis or Crohn's disease, or a healthy co-twin of an affected twin (not recorded which). Each CDR3 is given with its conserved first and last residue.

TRBJ1-1 TRBV5-1 CASRFTGAQENTEAFF
TRBJ1-2 TRBV12-5 CASGPSYINYGYTF
TRBJ1-4 TRBV12-3/TRBV12-4 CASLGPSREELFF
TRBJ2-7 TRBV5-1 CASSFGTSGSGYEQYF
TRBJ2-1 TRBV24-1 CATSDPSGGSHEQFF
TRBJ2-1 TRBV11-2 CASSLDIWAGGNEQFF
TRBJ2-3 TRBV5-1 CASSLWTSGRADTQYF
TRBJ2-1 TRBV14 CASSQASGRRGFNEQFF
TRBJ2-7 TRBV7-9 CASSQPGRKQYEQYF
TRBJ1-3 TRBV6-5 CASSYSGKGNTIYF
TRBJ2-5 TRBV9 CASSPLFGGSISETQYF
TRBJ2-7 TRBV5-1 CASSPSTGSSSEQYF
TRBJ1-1 TRBV28 CASLRERNTEAFF
TRBJ2-3 TRBV7-2 CASSLGPTGTQYF
TRBJ2-2 TRBV20-1 CSARGDGELFF
TRBJ2-2 TRBV7-3 CASSTRTTRTGELFF
TRBJ2-7 TRBV7-9 CASSSRDRGVYEQYF
TRBJ1-2 TRBV10-2 CASKMPGQRSYGYTF
TRBJ2-7 TRBV28 CASSPSGAGVRYEQYF
TRBJ1-5 TRBV24-1 CATSDEDSNQPQHF
TRBJ2-1 TRBV19 CASRGLAVSYNEQFF
TRBJ1-2 TRBV12-3/TRBV12-4 CASSSRQGASGYTF
TRBJ1-5 TRBV28 CASSLGRVNQPQHF
TRBJ2-5 TRBV20-1 CSATSIAEFRETQYF
TRBJ2-7 TRBV7-8 CASSFPSGPTPYEQYF